The present T cell receptor (beta chain) was sequenced within a study of blood T cell repertoires in COVID-19. Enrolled through a virtual design, the participants were between 18 and 89 years of age and came from about two dozen US areas. V lost 6 bases and J lost 2; bases outside the gene matches: 3. This CDR3 spans 15 amino acids. Germline CDR1 is MDHEN and CDR2 is SYDVKM. Measured with immunoSEQ multiplex PCR; TCRdb has only the in-frame clones, and not every one. The sample comprises 260,000 or so clones, 83% of which are singletons, and 3.5% to 4% rests with the top ten. The chain employs TRBV28 and TRBJ1-4; TRBD1 aligns across 10 bases. This clonotype originated in a woman aged 35 to 49 who had been exposed to COVID-19. Sample: PBMCs or T cells enriched from blood (not recorded which). This CDR3 is CASRDRGRTNEKLFF. In DNA, the CDR3 is TGTGCCAGCAGGGACAGGGGGAGGACTAATGAAAAACTGTTTTTT.